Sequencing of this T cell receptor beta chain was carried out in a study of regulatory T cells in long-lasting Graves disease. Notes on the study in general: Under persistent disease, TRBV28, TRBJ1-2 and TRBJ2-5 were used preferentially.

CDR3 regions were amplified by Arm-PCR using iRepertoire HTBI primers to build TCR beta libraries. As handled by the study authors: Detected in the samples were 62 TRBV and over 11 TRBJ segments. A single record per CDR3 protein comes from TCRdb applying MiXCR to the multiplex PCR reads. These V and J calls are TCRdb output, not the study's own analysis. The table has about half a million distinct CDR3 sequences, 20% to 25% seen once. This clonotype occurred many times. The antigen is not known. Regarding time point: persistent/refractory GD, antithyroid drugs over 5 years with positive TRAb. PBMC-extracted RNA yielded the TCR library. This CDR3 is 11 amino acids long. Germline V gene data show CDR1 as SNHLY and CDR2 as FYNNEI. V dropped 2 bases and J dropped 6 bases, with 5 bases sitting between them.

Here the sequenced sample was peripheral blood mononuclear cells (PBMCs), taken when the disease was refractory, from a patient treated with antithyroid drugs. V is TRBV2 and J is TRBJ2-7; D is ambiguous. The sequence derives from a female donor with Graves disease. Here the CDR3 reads CASSEWSEQYF. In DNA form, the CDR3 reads TGTGCCAGCAGTGAATGGAGCGAGCAGTACTTC.